Following are 9 T cell receptor beta chains from one sample sequenced in a study of CD8 T cells in ankylosing spondylitis. The study, taken as a whole, reports: Seemingly distinctive of ankylosing spondylitis blood was a TCR beta motif formed by eight highly homologous variants.

No antigens are known for them. TCRdb re-derived calls from the 5' RACE reads in MiXCR, one entry per CDR3 protein. The profile covers a few hundred thousand distinct CDR3 sequences, with roughly 12% appearing a single time and over 6.5% taken by the ten largest. Sequenced sample: blood, either unsorted or a sorted T cell fraction (not recorded which). The receptors here all came from a male donor with ankylosing spondylitis.

The chain uses TRBV11-1 and TRBJ2-1, with 9 positions matching TRBD1. J lost 0 bases, V lost 1 base, and 13 bases had no gene match. The CDR3 is made up of 20 amino acids. Germline V lookup: CDR1 SGHAT, CDR2 FQDESV (reference sequence). The CDR3 DNA sequence: TGTGCCAGCAGCTTAGTGTCCTGGAGGGACAGGGAAATCTCCTACAATGAGCAGTTCTTC. This codes for CASSLVSWRDREISYNEQFF.

This clonotype was counted only a few times. The gene calls are TRBV12-3 or TRBV12-4 and TRBJ2-1, with D uncertain. The CDR3 has 14 amino acids. V lost 2 bases, J lost 7 bases, and 12 bases lay in between. This chain's CDR3 is CASSLMYSQNEQFF. DNA of the CDR3: TGTGCCAGCAGTTTAATGTACTCCCAGAATGAGCAGTTCTTC.

This clonotype has more than one count but fewer than ten. The rearrangement joins TRBV4-1 to TRBJ1-5, with D unresolved. Germline V CDR1 and CDR2: MGHRA, YSYEKL. With 1 base removed from V and 0 bases from J, the gap between germline ends came to 4 bases. The CDR3 has 14 amino acids. The CDR3 here is CASSQVGSNQPQHF. CDR3 sequence (DNA): TGCGCCAGCAGCCAAGTTGGTAGCAATCAGCCCCAGCATTTT.

This clonotype came up a few times. The chain has TRBV7-2 and TRBJ1-3, with 7 bases fitting TRBD1. Losses at the gene ends were 5 bases for V and 4 bases for J; bases not matched to a gene: 5. The CDR3 has 14 residues. Germline CDR1 SGHTA, CDR2 FQGNSA. CDR3 region: CASSLRQGGNTIYF. CDR3 coding DNA: TGTGCCAGCAGCCTCCGACAGGGAGGAAACACCATATATTTT.

This clonotype was observed a few times. The V gene is TRBV19, the J gene TRBJ1-4, with no clear D. The CDR3 contains 14 residues. Germline CDR1 and CDR2: LNHDA and SQIVND (reference sequence). The V end lost 8 bases, the J end lost 8 bases, and 18 bases lay between the germline ends. The CDR3 sequence: CASRYRDTREKLFF. CDR3 DNA sequence: TGTGCCAGTCGGTATCGAGACACCCGGGAAAAACTGTTTTTT.

Ten or more counts support this clonotype. The rearrangement joins TRBV7-9 to TRBJ2-7; D is unclear. Trimming shortened V by 5 bases and J by 2 bases, and 10 bases separated the two germline ends. The CDR3 consists of 13 residues. CDR1 and CDR2 from the germline V gene are SEHNR and FQNEAQ (reference sequence). CDR3 coding DNA: TGTGCCAGCAGCCAAGGCAGTACCTACGAGCAGTACTTC. It is translated as CASSQGSTYEQYF. Filled out from reference TRBV7-9 and TRBJ2-7, the complete variable domain reads DTGVSQNPRHKITKRGQNVTFRCDPISEHNRLYWYRQTLGQGPEFLTYFQNEAQLEKSRLLSDRFSAERPKGSFSTLEIQRTEQGDSAMYLCASSQGSTYEQYFGPGTRLTVT.

This clonotype showed up many times. The chain combines TRBV29-1 with TRBJ2-5, with 7 nucleotides matching TRBD1. Germline lookup yields CDR1 SQVTM and CDR2 ANQGSEA. The CDR3 covers 14 residues. After removal of 4 bases from V and 2 bases from J, the junction contained 7 bases not matched to a gene. CDR3 amino acids: CSVGTGASQETQYF. CDR3 coding DNA: TGCAGCGTTGGCACAGGGGCGTCACAAGAGACCCAGTACTTC. The full variable domain, in which reference TRBV29-1 and TRBJ2-5 provide the parts outside the CDR3, is SAVISQKPSRDICQRGTSLTIQCQVDSQVTMMFWYRQQPGQSLTLIATANQGSEATYESGFVIDKFPISRPNLTFSTLTVSNMSPEDSSIYLCSVGTGASQETQYFGPGTRLLVL.

This clonotype was counted between two and nine times. The chain carries TRBV18 and TRBJ1-4, with a weak D call TRBD1 (5 bases). V was clipped by 3 bases and J by 5 bases, with 7 bases between them. The CDR3 sequence is 13 residues long. From germline, CDR1 is KGHSH and CDR2 LQKENI. The CDR3, as DNA: TGTGCCAGCTCACCCCGGGGGAATGAAAAACTGTTTTTT. Translated, it gives CASSPRGNEKLFF.

This clonotype has at least ten counts. This chain's CDR3 is CASRRQGETEAFF. As DNA, the CDR3 is TGTGCCAGCAGACGACAGGGAGAAACTGAAGCTTTCTTT. This sequence joins TRBV7-2 and TRBJ1-1, with 7 bases matching TRBD1. The J segment lost 5 bases and the V segment lost 6 bases, leaving 6 bases of the junction unmatched. The germline V gene has CDR1 SGHTA and CDR2 FQGNSA. The CDR3 totals 13 residues.